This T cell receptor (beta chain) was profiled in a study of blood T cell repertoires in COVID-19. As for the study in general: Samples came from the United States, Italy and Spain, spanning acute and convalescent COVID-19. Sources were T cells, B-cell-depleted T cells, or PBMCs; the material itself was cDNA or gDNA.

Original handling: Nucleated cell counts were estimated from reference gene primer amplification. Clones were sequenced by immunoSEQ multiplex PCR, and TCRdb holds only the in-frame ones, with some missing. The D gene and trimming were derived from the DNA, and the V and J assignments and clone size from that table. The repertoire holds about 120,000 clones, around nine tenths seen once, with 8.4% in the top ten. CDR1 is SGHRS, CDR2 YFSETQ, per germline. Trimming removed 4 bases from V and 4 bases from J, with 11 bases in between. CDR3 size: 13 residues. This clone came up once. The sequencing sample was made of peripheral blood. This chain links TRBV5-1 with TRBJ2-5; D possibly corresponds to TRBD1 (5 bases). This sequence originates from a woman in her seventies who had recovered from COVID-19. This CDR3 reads CASSPERGETQYF. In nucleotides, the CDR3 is TGCGCCAGCAGCCCAGAAAGGGGAGAGACCCAGTACTTC.